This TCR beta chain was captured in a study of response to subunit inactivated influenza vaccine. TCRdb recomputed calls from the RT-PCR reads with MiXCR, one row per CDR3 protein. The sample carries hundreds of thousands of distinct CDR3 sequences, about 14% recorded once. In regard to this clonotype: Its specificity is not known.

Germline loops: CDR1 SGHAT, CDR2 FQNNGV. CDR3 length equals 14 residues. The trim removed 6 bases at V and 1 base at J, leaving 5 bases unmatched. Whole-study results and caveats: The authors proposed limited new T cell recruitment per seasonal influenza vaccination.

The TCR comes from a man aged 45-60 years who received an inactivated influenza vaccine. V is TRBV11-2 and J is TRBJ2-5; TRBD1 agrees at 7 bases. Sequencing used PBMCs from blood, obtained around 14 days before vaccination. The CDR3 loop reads CASRTDRSQETQYF. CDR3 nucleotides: TGTGCCAGCAGAACGGACAGGAGCCAAGAGACCCAGTACTTC.